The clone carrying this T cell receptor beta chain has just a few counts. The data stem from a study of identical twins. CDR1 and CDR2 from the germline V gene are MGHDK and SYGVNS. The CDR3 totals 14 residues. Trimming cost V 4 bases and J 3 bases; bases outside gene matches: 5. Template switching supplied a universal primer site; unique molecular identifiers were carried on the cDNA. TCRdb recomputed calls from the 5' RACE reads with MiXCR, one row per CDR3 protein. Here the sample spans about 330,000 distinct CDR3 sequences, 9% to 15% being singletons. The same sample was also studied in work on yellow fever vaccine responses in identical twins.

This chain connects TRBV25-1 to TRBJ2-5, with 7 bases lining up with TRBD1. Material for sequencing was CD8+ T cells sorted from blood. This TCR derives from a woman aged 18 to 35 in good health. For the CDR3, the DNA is TGTGCCAGCAGTGGACAGGGTTGGGAAGAGACCCAGTACTTC. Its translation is CASSGQGWEETQYF.